The sequence of this T cell receptor beta chain was determined in a study of blood T cell repertoires in COVID-19. Germline CDR1 is MNHEY and CDR2 is SMNVEV (reference sequence). Trimming shortened V by 0 bases and J by 8 bases, and 10 bases separated the two germline ends. The CDR3 extends over 13 amino acids. TCRdb keeps only in-frame clones here, not all; method: immunoSEQ multiplex PCR. This table has about 210,000 clones, 70% to 90% appearing once. The V gene is TRBV27, the J gene TRBJ1-1, with D possibly being TRBD1 (6 bases). The sequenced sample consisted of PBMCs or T cells enriched from blood (not recorded which). This sequence was found in a woman between 40 and 55 years old in a cohort exposed to, infected with or recovered from COVID-19 (not recorded which). The DNA for the CDR3 is TGTGCCAGCAGTTTATCTACAGGGAGAGAAGCTTTCTTT. Translation gives CASSLSTGREAFF.